This T cell receptor beta chain was recorded in a study of cytomegalovirus exposure and HLA in healthy donors. This PCR relied on a set of 60 Vbeta primers and 13 Jbeta primers. Assay: immunoSEQ multiplex PCR; the TCRdb copy retains only in-frame clones and omits some. Seen here are approximately 160,000 clones, about 75% observed once, and the top ten hold about 2.7%. The CDR3 spans 15 residues. V lost 2 bases and J lost 4, with 12 bases in between. Germline lookup yields CDR1 KGHSH and CDR2 LQKENI. Study-wide results and caveats: There was a cluster of highly shared sequence variants that was likely a sequencing artifact. The CMV antigen specificity of a few CMV-associated chains was confirmed through in vitro analysis.

This clone was detected once. The antigen is not known. Source material: PBMCs. This sequence joins TRBV18 and TRBJ1-3; possibly TRBD1 for D (6 bases). The TCR was taken from a woman aged 50 to 60 in good health and CMV-seropositive. DNA of the CDR3: TGTGCCAGCTCACCAGCCTCAGGGGTCGGAAACACCATATATTTT. Amino acids: CASSPASGVGNTIYF.